A single sample gave rise to the 2 T cell receptor beta chains below, sequenced in a study of identical twins. One entry per CDR3 protein, called by TCRdb with MiXCR from the 5' RACE reads. This sample has around 250,000 distinct CDR3 sequences, with roughly an eighth found just once. These data were also reused for a study on yellow fever vaccine responses in identical twins.

Sequences were obtained from memory (CD45RO+) T cells sorted from blood. These receptors originate from a woman between 18 and 29 years old in good health.

This clonotype was observed a few times. The gene calls are TRBV9 and TRBJ2-7, with D perhaps given as TRBD1 or TRBD2 (5 bases each). The ends were cut back, 4 bases at V and 7 bases at J, with 15 bases in the middle. CDR3 length: 13 residues. The germline V gene has CDR1 SGDLS and CDR2 YYNGEE. For the CDR3, the DNA is TGTGCCAGCAGCCCTGAGGGGATGCGAGAGCAGTACTTC. This encodes CASSPEGMREQYF.

The table lists this clonotype with a few counts. This chain connects TRBV5-4 to TRBJ2-5; 8 nucleotides agree with TRBD1. Looked up from germline, CDR1 is SGHNT and CDR2 is YYREEE (reference sequence). The CDR3 has 13 amino acids. J gave up 2 bases and V 4 bases, and 1 base lay outside the gene matches. In DNA, the CDR3 is TGTGCCAGCAGCCAGGGGGCACAAGAGACCCAGTACTTC. Amino acid sequence: CASSQGAQETQYF.